The following is a T cell receptor (beta chain) sequence with its context. Its antigen is not identified. The data were obtained in a study of cytomegalovirus exposure and HLA in healthy donors. General observations from the study: Most TCR sequences were uncommon, yet certain public TCRs appeared in many donors. Analyzed later, most CMV-associated TCR beta chains appeared HLA-restricted. Analyzed later, association rates of TCRs varied across HLA loci, with DRB1 most and HLA-C fewest.

It was with 60 Vbeta and 13 Jbeta primers that the PCR ran. Clones were read by immunoSEQ multiplex PCR, and TCRdb kept only the in-frame ones, dropping some. The sample contains around 100,000 clones, about 61% of which appear only once. The germline V gene encodes CDR1 LGHNA and CDR2 YSLEER. CDR3 length: 16 residues. With V trimmed by 0 bases and J by 3 bases, 4 bases remained unmatched. Source material: PBMCs. The TCR originated in a woman aged 30 to 39 in good health and CMV-seronegative. V is TRBV4-3 and J is TRBJ2-1; 8 bases match TRBD2. CDR3 residues: CASSQEVAGLYNEQFF. In DNA form, the CDR3 reads TGCGCCAGCAGCCAAGAGGTAGCGGGACTCTACAATGAGCAGTTCTTC.